Reported below is one T cell receptor beta chain. This record belongs to a study of blood T cell repertoires in COVID-19. Study context: The United States, Italy and Spain supplied acute and convalescent COVID-19 samples. PBMCs, B-cell-depleted T cells, or T cells provided the cDNA or gDNA that made up the material.

The CDR3 covers 17 residues. CDR1 and CDR2 from the germline V gene are SGHVS and FNYEAQ. V was pared by 5 bases and J by 0 bases, with 17 bases between. Original processing methods: Reference gene primers were amplified, and this amplification served to estimate nucleated cell counts. TCRdb's table, derived via immunoSEQ multiplex PCR, lists solely in-frame clones and lacks some. Clone size and the V and J calls come from that table; the DNA yielded D and trimming. The sample yields approximately 240,000 clones, around 90% seen once. The V and J genes are TRBV7-6 and TRBJ1-3; D ambiguous. Sequencing was carried out using peripheral blood. This receptor was identified in a woman aged 18-29 years who had recovered from COVID-19. The chain's CDR3 is CASSPRGRGSSGNTIYF. The CDR3 DNA is TGTGCCAGCAGCCCCCGCGGGAGAGGAAGCTCTGGAAACACCATATATTTT. Based on the CDR3 plus reference TRBV7-6 and TRBJ1-3, the full variable domain is GAGVSQSPRYKVTKRGQDVALRCDPISGHVSLYWYRQALGQGPEFLTYFNYEAQQDKSGLPNDRFSAERPEGSISTLTIQRTEQRDSAMYRCASSPRGRGSSGNTIYFGEGSWLTVV.